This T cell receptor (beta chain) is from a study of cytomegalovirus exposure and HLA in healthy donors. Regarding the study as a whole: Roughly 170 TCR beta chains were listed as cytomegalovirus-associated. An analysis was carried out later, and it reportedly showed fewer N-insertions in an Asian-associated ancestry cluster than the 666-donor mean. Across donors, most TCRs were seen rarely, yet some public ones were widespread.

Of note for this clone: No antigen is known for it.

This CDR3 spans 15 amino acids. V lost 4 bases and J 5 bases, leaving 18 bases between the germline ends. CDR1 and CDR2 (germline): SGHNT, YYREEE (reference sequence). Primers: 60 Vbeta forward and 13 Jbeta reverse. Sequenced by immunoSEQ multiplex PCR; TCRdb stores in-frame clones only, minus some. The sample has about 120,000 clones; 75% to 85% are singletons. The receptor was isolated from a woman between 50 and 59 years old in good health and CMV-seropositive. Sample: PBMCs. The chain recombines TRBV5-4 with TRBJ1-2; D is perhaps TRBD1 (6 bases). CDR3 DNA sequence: TGTGCCAGCAGCCCAAGGCAGGGGCCGATGTATGGCTACACCTTC. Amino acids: CASSPRQGPMYGYTF.